The entry below describes one T cell receptor beta chain. The data were obtained in a study of identifying expanded T cells in peripheral blood. TCRdb keeps only in-frame clones here, not all; method: immunoSEQ multiplex PCR. The sample has some 70,000 clones, roughly nine tenths seen once. Trimming stripped 0 bases from V and 1 base from J, with 7 bases between. The CDR3 is made up of 14 amino acids. CDR1 and CDR2 (germline): LGHNA, YNFKEQ. Sequencing was done on a sample of blood. The chain combines TRBV4-2 with TRBJ2-7; D might be TRBD2 (5 bases). This receptor was obtained from a person aged 18-70 years in good health. The CDR3 region is CASSQDSGSYEQYF. CDR3 sequence (DNA): TGTGCCAGCAGCCAAGATTCGGGGTCCTACGAGCAGTACTTC.